This TCR beta chain is from a study of cytomegalovirus exposure and HLA in healthy donors. The germline gives CDR1 SGHVS, CDR2 FQNEAQ. V was shortened by 0 bases and J by 4 bases, with 6 bases between the two germline ends. The length of the CDR3 is 14 residues. PCR used 60 Vbeta primers and 13 Jbeta primers. Profiling relied on immunoSEQ multiplex PCR, and the TCRdb table lists in-frame clones only, not all of them. The table records about 140,000 clones, about three quarters of them present only once. The sequence derives from a middle-aged woman in good health and CMV-seronegative. This rearrangement joins TRBV7-8 to TRBJ1-4; D is ambiguous. The sequenced sample consisted of PBMCs. The CDR3 region is CASSLAGHNEKLFF. The CDR3 nucleotides read TGTGCCAGCAGCTTAGCGGGCCATAATGAAAAACTGTTTTTT.